This TCR beta chain was documented in a study of identical twins. CDR1 and CDR2 (germline): MDHEN, SYDVKM. Trimming cost V 8 bases and J 7 bases; bases outside gene matches: 9. The CDR3 sequence is 13 residues long. This clonotype has just a few counts. Its antigen is undetermined. TCRdb called the 5' RACE reads again in MiXCR, with one record for every CDR3 protein. The sample yields 1.5 million to 2 million distinct CDR3 sequences, about 31% seen once. Findings and limits, study-wide: Abundant beta clonotypes from cord blood bore fewer insertions; memory repertoires lacked this pattern. Cross-sectional statistical analysis was relied on for the conclusions, without the same donors being followed.

The chain carries TRBV28 and TRBJ1-2; 8 nucleotides line up with TRBD1. The source material was cord blood. The receptor comes from a newborn girl in good health. The CDR3 nucleotides are TGTGCCAGCCTAGACAGGGGATTCGGTGGCTACACCTTC. Amino acid sequence: CASLDRGFGGYTF.